Below, 10 T cell receptor beta chains from the same sample are listed, as sequenced in a study of T-cell memory formation after mild COVID-19. TCRdb fed the 5' RACE reads into MiXCR, producing one record per CDR3 protein. The repertoire includes about 130,000 distinct CDR3 sequences, 17% of them detected once, and approximately 5.2% sits in the top ten. The sequenced sample consisted of PBMCs or a T cell subset sorted from them (not recorded which). These receptors were taken from a young man who had mild COVID-19 (a few samples of this study predate the infection). Cell type and time point are not known.

This chain connects TRBV11-2 to TRBJ2-2, with D possibly TRBD1 on 5 matching bases. The germline V gene encodes CDR1 SGHAT and CDR2 FQNNGV. V lost 4 bases and J lost 8, with 8 bases in between. This CDR3 spans 12 amino acids. CDR3 protein: CASSSTVGELFF. The CDR3 nucleotides read TGTGCCAGCAGCTCGACAGTGGGGGAGCTGTTTTTT.

This clonotype was found a few times. The chain carries TRBV4-3 and TRBJ2-4; tentative D call: TRBD1 (6 bases). V was cut by 0 bases and J by 0 bases, with 15 bases left in between. This CDR3 has 18 amino acids. Germline CDR1 reads LGHNA; CDR2 reads YSLEER. The CDR3 sequence: CASSQDPGQSRAKNIQYF. The CDR3 bases are TGCGCCAGCAGCCAAGACCCTGGACAGAGTCGAGCCAAAAACATTCAGTACTTC.

The chain's CDR3 is CASSQRNRGGYTF. CDR3 nucleotides: TGCGCCAGCAGCCAAAGAAACAGGGGCGGCTACACCTTC. The gene calls are TRBV4-1 and TRBJ1-2; 7 bases line up with TRBD1. Germline CDR1 and CDR2: MGHRA and YSYEKL. This CDR3 is 13 amino acids long. Unmatched junction bases numbered 5, after V lost 2 bases and J lost 8 bases.

This clonotype was seen a few times. The chain couples TRBV7-2 to TRBJ2-4; TRBD1 matches at 7 bases. J lost 6 bases, V lost 4 bases, and 6 bases had no gene match. The CDR3 runs 14 residues. CDR1 and CDR2 from the germline V gene are SGHTA and FQGNSA. CDR3: CASSSLQGRNIQYF. The CDR3 DNA is TGTGCCAGCAGCTCGTTACAGGGGAGAAACATTCAGTACTTC.

This clonotype has at least ten counts. The gene calls are TRBV6-6 and TRBJ2-5; 7 positions match TRBD1. V lost 5 bases, J lost 2 bases, and 5 bases stayed unmatched. Per the germline V gene, CDR1 is MNHNY and CDR2 is SVGAGI (reference sequence). CDR3 length: 14 amino acids. The CDR3 region is CASSPPGQQETQYF. The CDR3 DNA reads as TGTGCCAGCAGTCCACCGGGACAGCAAGAGACCCAGTACTTC.

This clonotype came up many times. In DNA, the CDR3 is TGTGCCAGCAGCTCGAGACAGGGGGCACGAGAGACCCAGTACTTC. Protein: CASSSRQGARETQYF. This chain uses TRBV7-3 with TRBJ2-5; the match to TRBD1 covers 10 bases. Germline V gene lookup returns CDR1 SGHTA and CDR2 FQGTGA. The CDR3 is made up of 15 amino acids. With 4 bases clipped from V and 4 bases from J, the junction kept 6 bases outside the gene matches.

The chain links TRBV6-5 to TRBJ2-5; D not resolved. The CDR3 covers 18 residues. The V and J ends lost 0 bases and 5 bases respectively, with 22 bases between them. Looked up from germline, CDR1 is MNHEY and CDR2 is SVGAGI. CDR3 DNA: TGTGCCAGCAGTTACTCTTCCTCGGCTATCGCCCTGGGGGAGACCCAGTACTTC. This translates into CASSYSSSAIALGETQYF.

This sequence joins TRBV10-3 and TRBJ2-7; D is possibly TRBD2 (6 bases). The CDR3 extends over 13 amino acids. From germline, CDR1 is ENHRY and CDR2 SYGVKD. V was shortened by 1 base and J by 3 bases, with 7 bases between the two germline ends. CDR3 amino acids: CAISEWRDYEQYV. CDR3 sequence (DNA): TGTGCCATCAGTGAGTGGCGGGACTACGAGCAGTACGTC.

The CDR3 loop reads CASSQDRQGYHYGYTF. The DNA for the CDR3 is TGTGCCAGCAGCCAAGATAGGCAGGGATACCACTATGGCTACACCTTC. V usage is TRBV3-1 and J usage is TRBJ1-2; weak D call: TRBD1 (5 bases). This CDR3 comprises 16 residues. V was shortened by 0 bases and J by 3 bases, with 14 bases between the two germline ends. Germline values: CDR1 LGHDT, CDR2 YNNKEL (reference sequence).

The genes are TRBV7-2 and TRBJ2-7, with 7 bases aligning to TRBD1. Germline V gene sequence: CDR1 SGHTA, CDR2 FQGNSA. The CDR3 is 15 residues long. J was trimmed by 4 bases and V by 5 bases; bases with no gene match: 11. The CDR3 coding sequence is TGTGCCAGCAGCCCGGCTTGGAGACAGGGTTACGAGCAGTACTTC. It encodes CASSPAWRQGYEQYF.